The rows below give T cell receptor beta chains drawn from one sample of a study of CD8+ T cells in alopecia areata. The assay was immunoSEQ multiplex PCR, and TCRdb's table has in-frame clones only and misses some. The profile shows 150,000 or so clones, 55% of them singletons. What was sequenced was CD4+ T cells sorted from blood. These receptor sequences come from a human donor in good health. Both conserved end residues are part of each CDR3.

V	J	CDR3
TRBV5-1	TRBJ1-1	CASSTGYTEAFF
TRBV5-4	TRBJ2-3	CASSPSRDTQYF
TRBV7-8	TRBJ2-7	CASRRGGSYEQYF
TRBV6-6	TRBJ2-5	CASSSGLAGPQETQYF
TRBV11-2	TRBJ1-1	CASSLDPPRVGTEAFF
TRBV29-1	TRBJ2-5	CSVGQGGRASETQYF
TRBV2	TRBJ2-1	CASSDTYEQFF
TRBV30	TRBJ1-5	CAWSRRPGQGGSNQPQHF
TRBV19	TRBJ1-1	CASSNLQGIPEAFF
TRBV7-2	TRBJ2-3	CASSSTGSTDTQYF
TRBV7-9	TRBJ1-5	CASSAMTGRNQPQHF
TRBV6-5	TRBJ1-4	CASTGTGNEKLFF
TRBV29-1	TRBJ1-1	CSAVVPREGDTEAFF
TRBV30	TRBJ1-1	CAWQGMNTEAFF
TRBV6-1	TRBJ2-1	CASSALANNEQFF
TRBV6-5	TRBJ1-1	CASSFLPLVPNTEAFF
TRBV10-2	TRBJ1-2	CASSESRQYYGYTF
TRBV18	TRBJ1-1	CASSPTTMNTEAFF
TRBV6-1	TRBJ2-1	CASSSFLLAEQFF
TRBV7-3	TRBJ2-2	CASRTSGGTGELFF
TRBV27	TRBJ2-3	CASSFGGRADTQYF
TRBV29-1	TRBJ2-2	CSVRDRGTGELFF
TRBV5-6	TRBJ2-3	CASSLAPGDTQYF
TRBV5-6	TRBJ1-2	CASSYPGAYGYTF
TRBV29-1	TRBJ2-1	CSVTGTSAVDEQFF
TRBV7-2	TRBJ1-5	CASSLVGGRNQPQHF
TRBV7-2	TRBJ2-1	CASSFTSMEQFF
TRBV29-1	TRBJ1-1	CSVTGGNTEAFF
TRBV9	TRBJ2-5	CASSVDTGEETQYF
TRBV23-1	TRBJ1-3	CASSQSSSGNTIYF
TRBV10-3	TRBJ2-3	CAISEGNSGRITDTQYF
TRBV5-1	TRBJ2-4	CASSLLAGGAKNIQYF
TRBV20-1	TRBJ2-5	CSAGKGETQYF
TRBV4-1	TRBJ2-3	CASNQPTGGRDTQYF
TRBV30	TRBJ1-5	CAWSTGNQPQHF
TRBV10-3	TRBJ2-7	CAISESGRGTGLGEQYF
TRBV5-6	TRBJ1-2	CASSTDSYGYTF
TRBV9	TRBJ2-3	CASSVAGLAYSTDTQYF
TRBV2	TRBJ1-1	CASNSGRNTEAFF
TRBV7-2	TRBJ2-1	CASSLPIYNEQFF
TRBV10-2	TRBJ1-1	CASSWADSGTEAFF
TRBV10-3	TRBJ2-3	CAIRGQGYTDTQYF
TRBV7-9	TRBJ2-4	CASSLLSGLGNIQYF